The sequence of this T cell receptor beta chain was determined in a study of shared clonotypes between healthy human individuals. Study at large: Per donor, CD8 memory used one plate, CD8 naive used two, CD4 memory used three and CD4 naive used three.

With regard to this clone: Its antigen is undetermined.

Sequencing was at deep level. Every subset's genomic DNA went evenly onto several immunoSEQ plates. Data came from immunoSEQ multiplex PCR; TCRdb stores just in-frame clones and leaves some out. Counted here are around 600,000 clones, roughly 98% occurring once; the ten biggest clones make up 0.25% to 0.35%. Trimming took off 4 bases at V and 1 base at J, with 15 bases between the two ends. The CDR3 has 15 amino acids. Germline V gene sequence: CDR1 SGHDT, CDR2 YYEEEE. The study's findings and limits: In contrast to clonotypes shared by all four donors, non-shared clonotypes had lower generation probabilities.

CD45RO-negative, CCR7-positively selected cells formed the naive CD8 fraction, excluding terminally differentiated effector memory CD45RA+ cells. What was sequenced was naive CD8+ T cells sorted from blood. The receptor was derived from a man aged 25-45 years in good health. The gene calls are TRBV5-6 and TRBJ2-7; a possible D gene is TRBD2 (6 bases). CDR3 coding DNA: TGTGCCAGCAGCCAGCCGGGACTTGGATCCTACGAGCAGTACTTC. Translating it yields CASSQPGLGSYEQYF.